The rows below give T cell receptor beta chains drawn from one sample of a study of T cell changes during pregnancy in multiple sclerosis. Here immunoSEQ multiplex PCR was the method, and the copy in TCRdb shows in-frame clones only, minus some. In the table there are roughly 28,000 clones, roughly 92% of which are singletons. The source material was CD8+ T cells from peripheral blood mononuclear cells, sampled before pregnancy. Receptors were obtained from a female donor with multiple sclerosis, enrolled in a pregnancy study. CDR3s include the opening cysteine and the closing phenylalanine or tryptophan. The D gene is left open where the match is weak. Only some rows state a clone size, as once, few, many or a class for expanded clones.

j_gene	d_gene	v_gene	abundance	CDR3aa	CDR3nt
TRBJ2-7	TRBD1	TRBV27	once	CASRTRDRGVHEQYF	TGTGCCAGCAGAACCCGGGACAGGGGGGTCCACGAGCAGTACTTC
TRBJ2-7	TRBD2	TRBV27	.	CASSPRTGTSVYEQYF	TGTGCCAGCAGTCCCCGGACCGGGACTAGCGTCTACGAGCAGTACTTC
TRBJ1-1	.	TRBV7-9	.	CASSSFEAFF	TGTGCCAGCAGCTCCTTTGAAGCTTTCTTT
TRBJ2-7	.	TRBV21-1	.	CASTLPGLAGGSLYEQYF	TGTGCCAGCACCTTACCGGGACTAGCGGGAGGATCACTCTACGAGCAGTACTTC
TRBJ2-1	.	TRBV11-2	.	CASSPRLSTYNEQFF	TGTGCCAGCAGCCCCCGACTGTCAACCTACAATGAGCAGTTCTTC
TRBJ2-1	.	TRBV27	.	CASSNGNEQFF	TGTGCCAGCAGCAACGGGAATGAGCAGTTCTTC
TRBJ2-1	TRBD2	TRBV27	.	CASSGKGLADNEQFF	TGTGCCAGCAGTGGAAAGGGACTAGCGGACAATGAGCAGTTCTTC
TRBJ1-2	TRBD1	TRBV6-1	.	CASSAGTGAGYTF	TGTGCCAGCAGCGCCGGGACAGGAGCCGGCTACACCTTC
TRBJ2-7	.	TRBV27	.	CASRTGGSYEQYF	TGTGCCAGCAGGACAGGCGGCTCCTACGAGCAGTACTTC
TRBJ2-5	.	TRBV14	.	CASSPGLKTPETQYF	TGTGCCAGCAGCCCGGGACTTAAGACCCCCGAGACCCAGTACTTC
TRBJ2-7	TRBD2	TRBV27	once	CASSFQTGGGAYEQYF	TGTGCCAGCAGTTTTCAAACGGGAGGGGGGGCGTACGAGCAGTACTTC
TRBJ1-4	.	TRBV6-5	.	CASSDVRGDEKLFF	TGTGCCAGCAGTGATGTCAGGGGTGATGAAAAACTGTTTTTT
TRBJ2-7	.	TRBV7-9	once	CASSLVQNYEQYF	TGTGCCAGCAGCTTAGTGCAGAACTACGAGCAGTACTTC
TRBJ2-7	.	TRBV6-5	.	CASSYSSYPYEQYF	TGTGCCAGCAGTTACTCGTCGTATCCCTACGAGCAGTACTTC
TRBJ2-2	TRBD2	TRBV2	.	CASSAIDSGGLLGGELFF	TGTGCCAGCAGCGCCATTGATTCGGGGGGGTTGCTGGGCGGGGAGCTGTTTTTT
TRBJ1-1	TRBD1	TRBV28	.	CASSLGQGAEKGKAFF	TGTGCCAGCAGTTTAGGCCAGGGGGCGGAAAAGGGAAAAGCTTTCTTT
TRBJ2-7	TRBD1	TRBV27	.	CASSPGQGPYEQYF	TGTGCCAGCAGCCCGGGACAGGGTCCCTACGAGCAGTACTTC
TRBJ1-5	TRBD1	TRBV7-2	.	CASSPTGSNQPQHF	TGTGCCAGCAGCCCGACAGGGAGCAATCAGCCCCAGCATTTT
TRBJ2-7	TRBD1	TRBV27	.	CASSPGQGLLYEQYF	TGTGCCAGCAGTCCGGGACAGGGGCTTCTCTACGAGCAGTACTTC
TRBJ2-5	TRBD1	TRBV30	.	CAWSLGQGIVGETQYF	TGTGCCTGGAGCCTGGGACAGGGAATCGTGGGAGAGACCCAGTACTTC
TRBJ2-6	TRBD1	TRBV18	.	CASSLAGQGEAGANVLTF	TGTGCCAGCTCACTAGCGGGACAGGGGGAAGCTGGGGCCAACGTCCTGACTTTC
TRBJ2-5	TRBD2	TRBV2	few	CASSLTPASGTIQETQYF	TGTGCCAGCAGCCTCACGCCGGCTAGCGGTACTATCCAAGAGACCCAGTACTTC
TRBJ1-2	TRBD1	TRBV6-1	.	CASSEGEGTAYGYTF	TGTGCCAGCAGTGAAGGGGAAGGGACAGCCTATGGCTACACCTTC
TRBJ1-1	.	TRBV27	.	CASSLSHSSYETEAFF	TGTGCCAGCAGTTTATCACACAGTTCTTATGAAACTGAAGCTTTCTTT
TRBJ1-3	.	TRBV28	.	CASSFRRLIGNTIYF	TGTGCCAGCAGTTTCCGCAGGTTGATCGGAAACACCATATATTTT
TRBJ2-7	.	TRBV7-6	.	CASSLGAGTSYEQYF	TGTGCCAGCAGCTTAGGTGCGGGGACCTCCTACGAGCAGTACTTC
TRBJ2-7	TRBD2	TRBV4-2	.	CASSQEGTSGRAYEQYF	TGTGCCAGCAGCCAAGAAGGGACTAGCGGGAGGGCCTACGAGCAGTACTTC
TRBJ2-3	.	TRBV10-2	.	CASSAGTGEDTQYF	TGCGCCAGCAGTGCCGGGACGGGGGAAGATACGCAGTATTTT
TRBJ1-1	.	TRBV9	once	CASSPPSGGPGRAFF	TGTGCCAGCAGCCCGCCCTCGGGGGGCCCAGGACGAGCTTTCTTT
TRBJ2-2	.	TRBV9	.	CASTRGTGELFF	TGTGCCAGCACCCGGGGCACCGGGGAGCTGTTTTTT
TRBJ2-1	TRBD2	TRBV27	.	CASSPLTSGVLNEQFF	TGTGCCAGCAGTCCTTTGACTAGCGGGGTACTCAATGAGCAGTTCTTC
TRBJ2-2	TRBD2	TRBV5-1	.	CASSLAELAGDGTGELFF	TGCGCCAGCAGCTTGGCGGAGCTAGCGGGAGATGGCACCGGGGAGCTGTTTTTT
TRBJ1-3	TRBD1	TRBV5-8	.	CASSHLRQGAYGNTIYF	TGTGCCAGCAGCCACCTCCGACAGGGGGCCTATGGAAACACCATATATTTT
TRBJ2-3	.	TRBV6-6	.	CASSYTSPSTDTQYF	TGTGCCAGCAGTTACACTAGCCCGAGCACAGATACGCAGTATTTT
TRBJ2-2	.	TRBV28	.	CASSTVKNTGELFF	TGTGCCAGCAGTACGGTCAAAAACACCGGGGAGCTGTTTTTT
TRBJ1-4	.	TRBV7-6	.	CASSKRGGDEKLFF	TGTGCCAGCAGCAAGAGGGGAGGGGACGAAAAACTGTTTTTT
TRBJ1-2	TRBD1	TRBV27	.	CASSLSSTGYNGYTF	TGTGCCAGCAGTTTATCATCGACAGGGTATAATGGCTACACCTTC
TRBJ2-7	.	TRBV4-1	.	CASSQESGEQYF	TGCGCCAGCAGCCAAGAATCGGGGGAGCAGTACTTC
TRBJ1-2	TRBD1	TRBV29-1	.	CSVAGGAGYGYTF	TGCAGCGTTGCAGGGGGCGCCGGCTATGGCTACACCTTC
TRBJ2-1	TRBD1	TRBV28	.	CASSFRDRGSQQFF	TGTGCCAGCAGTTTCCGGGACAGGGGATCACAGCAGTTCTTC
TRBJ1-3	TRBD1	TRBV9	.	CASSQTGGSGRNSGNTIYF	TGTGCCAGCTCCCAAACAGGGGGCTCCGGGAGGAACTCTGGAAACACCATATATTTT
TRBJ1-5	.	TRBV9	once	CASSDNGDSWEPQHF	TGTGCCAGCAGCGATAACGGGGATTCATGGGAGCCCCAGCATTTT
TRBJ1-1	.	TRBV6-5	.	CASSYNSPNTEAFF	TGTGCCAGCAGTTACAACAGCCCGAACACTGAAGCTTTCTTT
TRBJ1-6	.	TRBV7-9	medium-sized	CASRESGSPLHF	TGTGCCAGCAGGGAAAGCGGCTCACCCCTCCACTTT
TRBJ1-1	.	TRBV5-4	few	CASSSNTNTEAFF	TGTGCCAGCAGCTCCAACACGAACACTGAAGCTTTCTTT
TRBJ2-7	.	TRBV6-1	.	CASSEVLGSYEQYF	TGTGCCAGCAGTGAAGTTCTAGGATCCTACGAGCAGTACTTC
TRBJ1-1	.	TRBV19	.	CASIAGMNTEAFF	TGTGCCAGTATAGCAGGGATGAACACTGAAGCTTTCTTT
TRBJ1-2	TRBD1	TRBV2	.	CASKIGTGVNYGYTF	TGTGCCAGCAAAATAGGGACAGGGGTTAACTATGGCTACACCTTC
TRBJ1-1	.	TRBV29-1	medium-sized	CSVTAMRAEAFF	TGCAGCGTTACCGCCATGAGAGCTGAAGCTTTCTTT
TRBJ1-2	TRBD1	TRBV2	.	CASSVGPGTGVGYGYTF	TGTGCCAGCAGCGTAGGTCCCGGGACAGGGGTTGGCTATGGCTACACCTTC
TRBJ2-7	.	TRBV4-3	.	CASSPGTGEEQYF	TGCGCCAGCAGCCCGGGGACGGGGGAGGAGCAGTACTTC